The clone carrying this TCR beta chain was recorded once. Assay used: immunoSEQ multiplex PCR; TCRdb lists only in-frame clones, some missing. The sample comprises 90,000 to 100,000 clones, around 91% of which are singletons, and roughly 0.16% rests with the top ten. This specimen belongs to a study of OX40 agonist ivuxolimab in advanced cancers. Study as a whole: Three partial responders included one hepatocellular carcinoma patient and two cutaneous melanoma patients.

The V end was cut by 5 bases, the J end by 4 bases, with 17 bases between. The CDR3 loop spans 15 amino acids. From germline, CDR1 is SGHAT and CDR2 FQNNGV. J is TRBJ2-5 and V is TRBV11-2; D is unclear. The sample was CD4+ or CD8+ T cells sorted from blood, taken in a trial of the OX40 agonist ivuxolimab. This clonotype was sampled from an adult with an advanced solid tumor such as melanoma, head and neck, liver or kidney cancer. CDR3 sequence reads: CASSALASLGETQYF. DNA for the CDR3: TGTGCCAGCAGCGCTTTGGCTTCGTTGGGAGAGACCCAGTACTTC.